This T cell receptor (beta chain) emerged from a study of blood T cell repertoires in COVID-19. Per germline, CDR1 SQVTM and CDR2 ANQGSEA. This CDR3 comprises 12 residues. Trimming removed 4 bases from V and 2 bases from J, with 9 bases in between. This clone has just a few counts. The table came from immunoSEQ multiplex PCR; TCRdb's copy has only in-frame clones and leaves some out. This sample has about 150,000 clones, with approximately 90% found just once. The specimen was PBMCs or T cells enriched from blood (not recorded which). The rearrangement joins TRBV29-1 to TRBJ2-7, with a weak D call TRBD1 (5 bases). The sequence derives from a woman aged 40 to 50 who had been exposed to COVID-19. CDR3 region: CSVGDRPYEQYF. Written as DNA, the CDR3 is TGCAGCGTTGGCGACAGACCCTACGAGCAGTACTTC.